Presented here are 20 T cell receptor beta chains from one specimen sequenced in a study of CD8 T cells in Susac syndrome. It was with random hexamers that 0.5 to 1 ug RNA was reverse transcribed. Via MiXCR, TCRdb re-called the immunoSEQ multiplex PCR reads, giving one row per CDR3 protein. Of about 140,000 distinct CDR3 sequences listed, over 90% are singletons. The sequenced sample was CD4+ T cells from PBMCs. The source of these receptors is a human donor with Susac syndrome.

The chain uses TRBV29-1 and TRBJ1-2; TRBD1 agrees at 7 bases. Germline loops: CDR1 SQVTM, CDR2 ANQGSEA. The CDR3 loop spans 13 amino acids. With V trimmed by 1 base and J by 6 bases, 5 bases remained unmatched. The DNA for the CDR3 is TGCAGCGTTGAAGTCGGTCAGGGGGATGGCTACACCTTC. Its protein product is CSVEVGQGDGYTF. Filled out from reference TRBV29-1 and TRBJ1-2, the complete variable domain reads SAVISQKPSRDICQRGTSLTIQCQVDSQVTMMFWYRQQPGQSLTLIATANQGSEATYESGFVIDKFPISRPNLTFSTLTVSNMSPEDSSIYLCSVEVGQGDGYTFGSGTRLTVV.

V gene TRBV5-1 combines with J gene TRBJ2-5; TRBD1 might be the D (6 bases). The V and J ends lost 4 bases and 5 bases respectively, with 18 bases between them. CDR1 is SGHRS, CDR2 YFSETQ, per germline. The CDR3 runs to 15 residues. The CDR3 sequence is CASSRYGTLGETQYF. CDR3 coding DNA: TGCGCCAGCAGCCGATACGGGACACTCGGGGAGACCCAGTACTTC.

This rearrangement joins TRBV18 to TRBJ1-1; 7 bases fit TRBD1. Germline loops: CDR1 KGHSH, CDR2 LQKENI. J lost 1 base, V lost 3 bases, and 5 bases had no gene match. This CDR3 spans 15 amino acids. Written as DNA, the CDR3 is TGTGCCAGCTCACCCCTACAGGGGCGGAACACTGAAGCTTTCTTT. Encoded protein: CASSPLQGRNTEAFF.

The chain recombines TRBV2 with TRBJ1-2; D is uncertain. The CDR3 has 12 amino acids. Germline CDR1 SNHLY, CDR2 FYNNEI. Trimming pared 3 bases from V and 6 bases from J, leaving 8 bases between. CDR3 nucleotide sequence: TGTGCCAGCAGTGACAGGATTCATGGCTACACCTTC. Encoded protein: CASSDRIHGYTF.

V gene TRBV20-1 combines with J gene TRBJ2-5; tentative D call: TRBD2 (6 bases). The CDR3 is 15 amino acids. The germline gives CDR1 DFQATT, CDR2 SNEGSKA (reference sequence). Trimming pared 2 bases from V and 2 bases from J, leaving 15 bases between. In DNA, the CDR3 is TGCAGTGCTAGAAGATACGGGACTGTACAAGAGACCCAGTACTTC. It specifies CSARRYGTVQETQYF.

J is TRBJ2-3 and V is TRBV5-1; D may be TRBD2 (7 bases). Germline V CDR1 and CDR2: SGHRS, YFSETQ. Trimming removed 4 bases from V and 2 bases from J, with 11 bases in between. This CDR3 is 14 amino acids long. CDR3 in DNA: TGCGCCAGCAGCGCCGGGGGGCCCACAGATACGCAGTATTTT. Translation: CASSAGGPTDTQYF.

This clonotype was seen once. CDR3 bases: TGTGCCAGCAGCGGGACAGGGGCCAATTCACCCCTCCACTTT. Protein: CASSGTGANSPLHF. The chain combines TRBV12-3 or TRBV12-4 with TRBJ1-6, with 10 bases aligning to TRBD1. J was trimmed by 7 bases and V by 6 bases; bases with no gene match: 3. The CDR3 is 14 amino acids.

The rearrangement joins TRBV30 to TRBJ2-2; D is ambiguous. The germline gives CDR1 GTSNPN, CDR2 SVGIG (reference sequence). This CDR3 is built from 12 residues. Deletions cut 2 bases from V and 3 bases from J, with 4 bases between. The CDR3 here is CAWSLHTGELFF. The CDR3 DNA sequence: TGTGCCTGGAGTTTACACACCGGGGAGCTGTTTTTT.

CDR3 in DNA: TGCAGCGTTGGTGCTCCCAGGGAGAACACTGAAGCTTTCTTT. It codes for CSVGAPRENTEAFF. The chain recombines TRBV29-1 with TRBJ1-1, with a weak D call TRBD1 (5 bases). The CDR3 has 14 residues. Germline V gene lookup returns CDR1 SQVTM and CDR2 ANQGSEA. V was trimmed by 4 bases and J by 1 base, leaving 13 bases between them.

V gene TRBV5-6 combines with J gene TRBJ2-5, with D uncertain. The CDR3 has 12 amino acids. The germline V gene encodes CDR1 SGHDT and CDR2 YYEEEE. With 6 bases removed from V and 3 bases from J, the gap between germline ends came to 9 bases. For the CDR3, the DNA is TGTGCCAGCACGGCCGTGAAAGAGACCCAGTACTTC. Translation: CASTAVKETQYF.

The chain has TRBV5-1 and TRBJ1-1; maybe TRBD1 (5 bases). Germline lookup yields CDR1 SGHRS and CDR2 YFSETQ. This CDR3 region has 14 residues. V lost 4 bases, J lost 1 base, and 11 bases lay in between. The CDR3 here is CASSGGTPNTEAFF. The CDR3 region has the DNA TGCGCCAGCAGCGGGGGGACTCCGAACACTGAAGCTTTCTTT.

The J gene is TRBJ2-2, the V gene TRBV6-6; D call uncertain. The germline CDR1 and CDR2 sequences are MNHNY and SVGAGI (reference sequence). Trimming pared 4 bases from V and 4 bases from J, leaving 7 bases between. CDR3 length equals 13 residues. CDR3 nucleotide sequence: TGTGCCAGCAGTTCACACGGCACCGGGGAGCTGTTTTTT. Translation: CASSSHGTGELFF.

The chain recombines TRBV30 with TRBJ2-1, with D hard to call. Trimming pared 8 bases from V and 6 bases from J, leaving 11 bases between. The CDR3 spans 11 residues. Germline V gene sequence: CDR1 GTSNPN, CDR2 SVGIG (reference sequence). The CDR3 reads CARSMSNEQFF. DNA of the CDR3: TGTGCCCGATCGATGTCCAATGAGCAGTTCTTC.

The chain uses TRBV30 and TRBJ2-3, with TRBD2 matching 11 bases. CDR3 length: 15 amino acids. Germline V lookup: CDR1 GTSNPN, CDR2 SVGIG (reference sequence). The trim removed 0 bases at V and 6 bases at J, leaving 5 bases unmatched. CDR3 residues: CAWSVLAGASDTQYF. CDR3 bases: TGTGCCTGGAGTGTACTAGCGGGGGCCTCGGATACGCAGTATTTT. Filled out from reference TRBV30 and TRBJ2-3, the complete variable domain reads SQTIHQWPATLVQPVGSPLSLECTVEGTSNPNLYWYRQAAGRGLQLLFYSVGIGQISSEVPQNLSASRPQDRQFILSSKKLLLSDSGFYLCAWSVLAGASDTQYFGPGTRLTVL.

This clonotype was counted once. The gene calls are TRBV30 and TRBJ1-1; 9 nucleotides match TRBD1. V trimming: 1 base; J trimming: 10 bases; junction bases outside the gene matches: 1. Germline V gene lookup returns CDR1 GTSNPN and CDR2 SVGIG (reference sequence). This CDR3 has 11 amino acids. CDR3 nucleotide sequence: TGTGCCTGGAGTGGGACAGGGGCAGCTTTCTTT. This translates into CAWSGTGAAFF.

The chain has TRBV24-1 and TRBJ2-3, with TRBD2 as a possible D gene (6 bases). V lost 0 bases, J lost 10 bases, and 13 bases lay in between. This CDR3 comprises 14 residues. CDR1 is KGHDR, CDR2 SFDVKD, per germline. For the CDR3, the DNA is TGTGCCACCAGTGATTTGGAACTAGCCTCGCCGCAGTATTTT. As protein: CATSDLELASPQYF.

J is TRBJ1-1 and V is TRBV18; the match to TRBD1 covers 7 bases. CDR1 and CDR2 from the germline V gene are KGHSH and LQKENI. This CDR3 is 14 amino acids long. V was clipped by 3 bases and J by 1 base; unmatched bases: 2. CDR3 nucleotides: TGTGCCAGCTCACCGACAGGGCAGAACACTGAAGCTTTCTTT. Amino acids: CASSPTGQNTEAFF.

The chain employs TRBV20-1 and TRBJ2-7; TRBD2 agrees at 9 bases. The V segment lost 3 bases and the J segment 0 bases; nucleotides outside the gene matches: 15. The germline V gene encodes CDR1 DFQATT and CDR2 SNEGSKA (reference sequence). This CDR3 has 18 residues. The CDR3 region is CSARHLRGAGGSSYEQYF. CDR3 nucleotides: TGCAGTGCTAGGCATCTCCGGGGAGCGGGGGGTTCCTCCTACGAGCAGTACTTC.

The chain employs TRBV15 and TRBJ2-7; D is ambiguous. The CDR3 covers 13 residues. CDR1 LNHNV and CDR2 YYDKDF come from the germline V gene (reference sequence). V lost 3 bases, J lost 3 bases, and 9 bases lay in between. CDR3: CATSRTEDYEQYF. In DNA form, the CDR3 reads TGTGCCACCAGCAGGACTGAGGACTACGAGCAGTACTTC.

This chain links TRBV20-1 with TRBJ2-1, with D tentatively TRBD2 (5 bases). Trimming took 0 bases from V and 10 from J, leaving 19 bases between them. The germline V gene encodes CDR1 DFQATT and CDR2 SNEGSKA (reference sequence). This CDR3 has 15 amino acids. The CDR3 DNA follows: TGCAGTGCTAGAGATCCTAGCCGGTGGATCGGCGAGCAGTTCTTC. This encodes CSARDPSRWIGEQFF.